Included here is one T cell receptor (beta chain) sequence, with context. Antigen: not known. The sample holds other DNA sequences that translate to the same CDR3. These data come from a study of Ad26.COV2.S vaccination and SARS-CoV-2 variants. About the research overall: Intramuscularly, Ad26.COV2.S was given either once or twice, 56 days apart.

CDR3 length equals 13 residues. From germline, CDR1 is KGHSH and CDR2 LQKENI. V lost 2 bases to trimming and J lost 6 bases, with 7 bases between them. Regarding the study as a whole: Total T cell responses may have been underestimated by the TCR breadth and depth analyses. CD8+ and CD4+ T cells specific for spike reportedly responded with substantial breadth after vaccination.

Measured with immunoSEQ multiplex PCR; TCRdb has only the in-frame clones, and not every one. This sample has about 350,000 clones, with around 90% found just once. Treatment specified: some 20 received Ad26.COV2.S at low or high dose, single or two shots; 5 received placebo; per-sample allocation not given. Repertoires come from day 63 after the first vaccine or placebo injection. This sequence joins TRBV18 and TRBJ2-2; D possibly corresponds to TRBD2 (6 bases). The specimen was peripheral blood, collected in a trial of Ad26.COV2.S vaccine versus placebo. The sequence derives from a person aged 18-60 years who received the Ad26.COV2.S COVID-19 vaccine or a placebo. The CDR3 nucleotides read TGTGCCAGCTCACCAACTAGCCCCGGGGAGCTGTTTTTT. Encoded protein: CASSPTSPGELFF.